This T cell receptor beta chain is from a study of tumor-infiltrating lymphocytes in localized non-small cell lung cancer. Study-wide background: Some samples were collected after neoadjuvant chemotherapy; smokers, never-smokers and several histologies were included. Tumor tissue and non-adjacent uninvolved lung came from each patient. Broader study findings: Immunotypes IM1 and IM2 had similar TCR-derived T-cell fractions.

Turning to this clone: The antigen is unknown.

The repertoire was sequenced with immunoSEQ multiplex PCR; TCRdb's copy has only in-frame clones and lacks some. The data hold approximately 13,000 clones, with 75% to 85% observed a single time. Material for sequencing was lung tumor tissue. The sequence came from a human donor with non-small cell lung cancer.

CDR3 nucleotides: TGTGCCTGGATGGGGGACACTGAAGCTTTCTTT. Translated, it gives CAWMGDTEAFF. V usage is TRBV30 and J usage is TRBJ1-1; tentative D call: TRBD1 (5 bases). V was pared by 4 bases and J by 3 bases, with 6 bases between. CDR1 and CDR2 from the germline V gene are GTSNPN and SVGIG (reference sequence). The CDR3 is 11 amino acids. The full variable domain, with the rest looked up from reference TRBV30 and TRBJ1-1, is SQTIHQWPATLVQPVGSPLSLECTVEGTSNPNLYWYRQAAGRGLQLLFYSVGIGQISSEVPQNLSASRPQDRQFILSSKKLLLSDSGFYLCAWMGDTEAFFGQGTRLTVV.